These 26 T cell receptor beta chains were all obtained from the same sample, sequenced in a study of beta chain features in type 1 diabetes. The investigators reverse transcribed all of the isolated RNA, so they sequenced expressed TCRB transcripts. Produced via immunoSEQ multiplex PCR; TCRdb's table is partial and in-frame only. The table shows under 250,000 clones, with roughly a tenth occurring only once. Sequencing was done on a sample of central memory CD4+ T cells from blood. The source of these receptors is a man younger than 30 in good health.

The chain carries TRBV19 and TRBJ1-2; no definite D call. Between the trimmed V and J ends, which lost 7 bases and 0 bases, there was a span of 9 bases. In germline, CDR1 is LNHDA, CDR2 SQIVND (reference sequence). CDR3 length: 13 amino acids. CDR3 sequence reads: CASTVDSNYGYTF. The CDR3 coding sequence is TGTGCCAGTACGGTGGACTCTAACTATGGCTACACCTTC.

Ten or more counts support this clone. The chain employs TRBV5-1 and TRBJ2-1; no clear D. In germline, CDR1 is SGHRS, CDR2 YFSETQ. V was shortened by 1 base and J by 2 bases, with 10 bases between the two germline ends. The CDR3 covers 15 residues. The CDR3 bases are TGCGCCAGCAGCTTGATCCGGAGCACCTACAATGAGCAGTTCTTC. It codes for CASSLIRSTYNEQFF.

The gene calls are TRBV7-2 and TRBJ2-1, with TRBD1 as a possible D gene (7 bases). The germline V gene has CDR1 SGHTA and CDR2 FQGNSA. The V and J ends lost 5 bases and 9 bases respectively, with 23 bases between them. CDR3 size: 16 residues. This CDR3 is CASSPSQAGGKVEQFF. In nucleotides, the CDR3 is TGTGCCAGCAGCCCCAGCCAGGCAGGGGGGAAGGTTGAGCAGTTCTTC.

The rearrangement uses TRBV9 and TRBJ2-1; D unresolved. CDR1 and CDR2 (germline): SGDLS, YYNGEE. The CDR3 is 13 residues long. Trimming took off 0 bases at V and 5 bases at J, with 6 bases between the two ends. CDR3 DNA: TGTGCCAGCAGCGTAGCGACAAACAATGAGCAGTTCTTC. Amino acid sequence: CASSVATNNEQFF. Full variable domain (rest looked up from reference TRBV9 and TRBJ2-1): DSGVTQTPKHLITATGQRVTLRCSPRSGDLSVYWYQQSLDQGLQFLIQYYNGEERAKGNILERFSAQQFPDLHSELNLSSLELGDSALYFCASSVATNNEQFFGPGTRLTVL.

This clone was recorded a few times. The chain has TRBV20-1 and TRBJ1-4, with no clear D. V lost 6 bases and J 11 bases, leaving 10 bases between the germline ends. This CDR3 is 10 amino acids long. Germline V gene sequence: CDR1 DFQATT, CDR2 SNEGSKA (reference sequence). In nucleotides, the CDR3 is TGCAGTGCGACCTACGGTAAACTGTTTTTT. This encodes CSATYGKLFF.

This clone has only a few counts. CDR3 nucleotide sequence: TGTGCCAGCAGCTCATACAGGGACACTGAAGCTTTCTTT. It translates to CASSSYRDTEAFF. V gene TRBV7-9 combines with J gene TRBJ1-1; perhaps TRBD1 as D (6 bases). The CDR3 is 13 amino acids. Per germline, CDR1 SEHNR and CDR2 FQNEAQ (reference sequence). The V end lost 4 bases, the J end lost 3 bases, and 9 bases lay between the germline ends.

The chain couples TRBV15 to TRBJ2-1; 11 bases map to TRBD2. With 6 bases clipped from V and 7 bases from J, the junction kept 14 bases outside the gene matches. Germline CDR1 and CDR2: LNHNV and YYDKDF (reference sequence). The CDR3 runs to 17 residues. As DNA, the CDR3 is TGTGCCACCAGTAGAAACATAGCGGGAGGGCCAGAAAATGAGCAGTTCTTC. This encodes CATSRNIAGGPENEQFF.

This clone showed up many times. The rearrangement joins TRBV19 to TRBJ2-1, with D perhaps TRBD1 (6 bases). Germline loops: CDR1 LNHDA, CDR2 SQIVND (reference sequence). The CDR3 loop spans 15 amino acids. V lost 4 bases, J lost 8 bases, and 18 bases lay in between. The CDR3 region is CASSRSGAVGHEQFF. The CDR3 DNA is TGTGCCAGTAGTAGATCAGGGGCGGTAGGCCATGAGCAGTTCTTC.

This clone occurred a few times. The chain joins TRBV28 to TRBJ1-2; D is unclear. Deletions cut 6 bases from V and 2 bases from J, with 4 bases between. The germline V gene encodes CDR1 MDHEN and CDR2 SYDVKM. The CDR3 has 11 residues. The CDR3 nucleotides are TGTGCCAGCAGCCGAAACTATGGCTACACCTTC. This encodes CASSRNYGYTF.

In this sample, this clone turned up a few times. The V call is TRBV5-6, the J call TRBJ2-7; the match to TRBD1 covers 8 bases. The CDR3 runs 14 residues. Germline-derived CDR1 and CDR2 are SGHDT and YYEEEE. V was clipped by 2 bases and J by 3 bases; unmatched bases: 4. The CDR3 reads CASSFGTGRYEQYF. The CDR3 region has the DNA TGTGCCAGCAGCTTCGGGACAGGTCGCTACGAGCAGTACTTC.

This clone came up a few times. The V call is TRBV28, the J call TRBJ2-7; TRBD2 agrees at 14 bases. The CDR3 is 13 amino acids. Germline CDR1 reads MDHEN; CDR2 reads SYDVKM. J gave up 11 bases and V 7 bases, and 7 bases lay outside the gene matches. The CDR3 region has the DNA TGTGCCAGCACCCCCCTGACTAGCGGGAGGGAGTACTTC. It encodes CASTPLTSGREYF.

CDR3 amino acids: CASSNRWAANEKLFF. The CDR3 DNA reads TGTGCCAGCAGTAACCGCTGGGCGGCTAATGAAAAACTGTTTTTT. The chain links TRBV7-8 to TRBJ1-4; D gene uncertain. The CDR3 runs 15 residues. CDR1 and CDR2 from the germline V gene are SGHVS and FQNEAQ. The V and J ends lost 6 bases and 3 bases respectively, with 14 bases between them.

This clone has just a few counts. The chain employs TRBV28 and TRBJ1-2, with D maybe TRBD1 (6 bases). V lost 8 bases and J lost 3, with 10 bases in between. The CDR3 spans 12 residues. CDR1 and CDR2 (germline): MDHEN, SYDVKM. In nucleotides, the CDR3 is TGTGCCAGCGATGGGGGCCACTATGGCTACACCTTC. It yields the protein CASDGGHYGYTF.

The gene calls are TRBV18 and TRBJ2-1; 10 bases map to TRBD2. Germline V gene data show CDR1 as KGHSH and CDR2 as LQKENI. After removal of 4 bases from V and 5 bases from J, the junction contained 2 bases not matched to a gene. The CDR3 is 14 amino acids. The CDR3 region is CASSRTSGNNEQFF. The CDR3, as DNA: TGTGCCAGCTCACGGACTAGCGGCAACAATGAGCAGTTCTTC.

This clone has more than one count but fewer than ten. The chain employs TRBV30 and TRBJ1-2; no firm D call. The V gene's germline CDR1 is GTSNPN and CDR2 SVGIG (reference sequence). V dropped 3 bases and J dropped 1 base, with 9 bases sitting between them. This CDR3 comprises 13 residues. The CDR3 sequence: CAWRHRSNYGYTF. As DNA, the CDR3 is TGTGCCTGGAGGCACAGAAGTAACTATGGCTACACCTTC. The full variable domain, completed using reference TRBV30 and TRBJ1-2, is SQTIHQWPATLVQPVGSPLSLECTVEGTSNPNLYWYRQAAGRGLQLLFYSVGIGQISSEVPQNLSASRPQDRQFILSSKKLLLSDSGFYLCAWRHRSNYGYTFGSGTRLTVV.

The chain combines TRBV2 with TRBJ1-1; no reliable D call. The CDR3 contains 14 residues. V shed 5 bases and J shed 0 bases, with 10 bases lying between them. CDR1 and CDR2 (germline): SNHLY, FYNNEI. CDR3 sequence reads: CASSFQAVNTEAFF. In DNA form, the CDR3 reads TGTGCCAGCAGTTTTCAGGCCGTGAACACTGAAGCTTTCTTT.

At least ten counts were recorded for this clone. This rearrangement joins TRBV18 to TRBJ2-7; D possibly matches TRBD1 or TRBD2 (5 bases each). The germline V gene encodes CDR1 KGHSH and CDR2 LQKENI. The V and J ends lost 4 bases and 3 bases respectively, with 13 bases between them. The CDR3 runs to 14 residues. CDR3 sequence (DNA): TGTGCCAGCTCACTACCGGGGACCCTCTACGAGCAGTACTTC. Translated, it gives CASSLPGTLYEQYF.

This clone was found many times. CDR3 protein: CASSSIHRDGGYTF. Written as DNA, the CDR3 is TGTGCCAGCAGTTCCATCCACAGGGATGGCGGCTACACCTTC. V gene TRBV28 combines with J gene TRBJ1-2; a weak D match, TRBD1 (6 bases). There are 14 residues in the CDR3. Per the germline V gene, CDR1 is MDHEN and CDR2 is SYDVKM. V shed 4 bases and J shed 8 bases, with 17 bases lying between them.

This clone was counted between two and nine times. The rearrangement joins TRBV15 to TRBJ2-1; no reliable D call. V lost 0 bases, J lost 10 bases, and 10 bases lay in between. This CDR3 comprises 13 residues. Looked up from germline, CDR1 is LNHNV and CDR2 is YYDKDF (reference sequence). DNA of the CDR3: TGTGCCACCAGCAGAGATCGGTTAGAGGAGCAGTTCTTC. Protein sequence: CATSRDRLEEQFF.

V and J are TRBV10-3 and TRBJ2-3; 9 positions agree with TRBD1. Germline V gene sequence: CDR1 ENHRY, CDR2 SYGVKD. V dropped 6 bases and J dropped 2; count of bases not matched to a gene: 6. The CDR3 length is 15 residues. Here the CDR3 DNA reads TGTGCCATCAGCCTAGGACAGGGGTTCACAGATACGCAGTATTTT. Protein: CAISLGQGFTDTQYF.

The table lists this clone with many counts. The chain employs TRBV5-6 and TRBJ2-7; D may be TRBD2 (6 bases). The germline V and J ends were trimmed by 4 bases and 0 bases, with 17 bases remaining between them. The CDR3 has 16 amino acids. Germline V gene sequence: CDR1 SGHDT, CDR2 YYEEEE. The CDR3 protein is CASSQAGSGLSYEQYF. CDR3 in DNA: TGTGCCAGCAGCCAGGCGGGAAGCGGACTCTCCTACGAGCAGTACTTC.

The genes are TRBV29-1 and TRBJ2-1, with TRBD2 identical over 9 bases. Trimming at V came to 7 bases and at J to 6 bases, leaving 10 bases not matched to a gene. The germline gives CDR1 SQVTM, CDR2 ANQGSEA. The CDR3 spans 14 residues. The CDR3 sequence is CSGRGGGRANEQFF. CDR3 DNA: TGCAGCGGCCGAGGTGGCGGGAGGGCCAATGAGCAGTTCTTC.

Only a few counts were recorded for this clone. The chain employs TRBV27 and TRBJ2-1; 12 bases line up with TRBD2. CDR1 is MNHEY, CDR2 SMNVEV, per germline (reference sequence). This CDR3 has 16 amino acids. V dropped 2 bases and J dropped 2; count of bases not matched to a gene: 1. The CDR3 is CASSLTSGRTYNEQFF. Written as DNA, the CDR3 is TGTGCCAGCAGTTTAACTAGCGGGAGGACCTACAATGAGCAGTTCTTC.

The chain links TRBV9 to TRBJ1-5; TRBD1 matches at 7 bases. V dropped 2 bases and J dropped 6; count of bases not matched to a gene: 5. From germline, CDR1 is SGDLS and CDR2 YYNGEE. There are 14 residues in the CDR3. DNA of the CDR3: TGTGCCAGCAGCGTCGGGACAGTGGGTCAGCCCCAGCATTTT. This encodes CASSVGTVGQPQHF.

There are a few counts of this clone. J is TRBJ2-7 and V is TRBV27, with unresolved D. Germline assignment: CDR1 MNHEY and CDR2 SMNVEV (reference sequence). V lost 0 bases to trimming and J lost 2 bases, with 14 bases between them. This CDR3 comprises 16 residues. CDR3 DNA: TGTGCCAGCAGTTTATCAGCAGCACCCTTCACCTACGAGCAGTACTTC. Encoded protein: CASSLSAAPFTYEQYF.

Only a few counts were recorded for this clone. The J gene is TRBJ1-2, the V gene TRBV21-1; TRBD1, the table's D call, was not compared with the DNA. TRBV21-1 is termed a pseudogene. This CDR3 comprises 19 residues. The CDR3 DNA is TGTGCCAGCAGCAAAGAGAAGGGAGGAAGGGACAGATCCTTCTATGGCTACACCTTC. The encoded protein is CASSKEKGGRDRSFYGYTF.